Each of the 22 T cell receptor beta chains below was sequenced from the same sample in a study of T cell responses to AZD1222 COVID-19 vaccine. Here immunoSEQ multiplex PCR was the method, and the copy in TCRdb shows in-frame clones only, minus some. The sample records under 150,000 clones, almost 95% being singletons. This specimen was peripheral blood, taken 28 days after the second AZD1222 dose. These receptors were obtained from an adult who received the AZD1222 COVID-19 vaccine.

This sequence joins TRBV18 and TRBJ2-2, with TRBD1 identical over 7 bases. Germline-derived CDR1 and CDR2 are KGHSH and LQKENI. CDR3 size: 17 residues. V lost 2 bases and J lost 0; bases outside the gene matches: 6. The CDR3 loop is CASSPTTGQTNTGELFF. The CDR3 coding sequence is TGTGCCAGCTCACCAACGACGGGACAGACGAACACCGGGGAGCTGTTTTTT.

This chain joins TRBV28 and TRBJ2-1; no clear D. Between the trimmed V and J ends, which lost 0 bases and 6 bases, there was a span of 6 bases. CDR3 size: 13 residues. In germline, CDR1 is MDHEN, CDR2 SYDVKM. CDR3 sequence reads: CASSLWETNEQFF. The CDR3 DNA sequence: TGTGCCAGCAGTTTATGGGAGACCAATGAGCAGTTCTTC.

The chain carries TRBV29-1 and TRBJ2-7; D might be TRBD1 (6 bases). The CDR3 has 14 amino acids. Trimming stripped 8 bases from V and 2 bases from J, with 19 bases between. The V gene's germline CDR1 is SQVTM and CDR2 ANQGSEA. This chain's CDR3 is CSIVTGTPTYEQYF. In DNA form, the CDR3 reads TGCAGCATTGTTACCGGGACACCCACCTACGAGCAGTACTTC.

The chain uses TRBV19 and TRBJ1-3; D is perhaps TRBD1 (5 bases). The germline V gene encodes CDR1 LNHDA and CDR2 SQIVND (reference sequence). V was cut by 6 bases and J by 2 bases, with 11 bases left in between. The CDR3 length is 14 residues. The CDR3 is CASSTRGTGNTIYF. DNA for the CDR3: TGTGCCAGTAGCACGAGGGGAACTGGAAACACCATATATTTT.

V and J are TRBV2 and TRBJ2-5; 7 bases map to TRBD2. This CDR3 comprises 13 residues. V shed 7 bases, J shed 5 bases, and the junction held 7 bases outside the gene matches. Germline-derived CDR1 and CDR2 are SNHLY and FYNNEI. Written as DNA, the CDR3 is TGTGCCAGCATTGTTGGGGAGGGGGAGACCCAGTACTTC. Translation gives CASIVGEGETQYF.

The chain has TRBV7-9 and TRBJ1-2; D call uncertain. This CDR3 contains 15 residues. Germline CDR1 SEHNR, CDR2 FQNEAQ (reference sequence). The V and J ends lost 7 bases and 2 bases respectively, with 17 bases between them. The CDR3 sequence is CASTLRRQENYGYTF. In DNA, the CDR3 is TGTGCCAGCACCCTTAGGAGACAAGAGAACTATGGCTACACCTTC.

V gene TRBV29-1 combines with J gene TRBJ2-1, with D tentatively TRBD1 (5 bases). The V end was cut by 6 bases, the J end by 9 bases, with 15 bases between. CDR3 length equals 12 residues. The germline CDR1 and CDR2 sequences are SQVTM and ANQGSEA. The CDR3 DNA follows: TGCAGCGTGGGGCTTCCCAGGAGTGAGCAGTTCTTC. This sequence encodes CSVGLPRSEQFF.

The chain links TRBV6-4 to TRBJ2-3; D perhaps matches TRBD2 (5 bases). Trimming left V 3 bases short and J 2 bases short, with 12 bases between. This CDR3 contains 15 residues. Germline values: CDR1 MRHNA, CDR2 SNTAGT. CDR3 protein: CASSETGSPTDTQYF. CDR3 nucleotides: TGTGCCAGCAGTGAAACGGGATCCCCCACAGATACGCAGTATTTT.

J is TRBJ1-3 and V is TRBV28; unclear D gene. V was pared by 2 bases and J by 0 bases, with 14 bases between. CDR1 MDHEN and CDR2 SYDVKM come from the germline V gene. The CDR3 is 17 amino acids. As DNA, the CDR3 is TGTGCCAGCAGTTTAGTCGGGGTATGGTCCTCTGGAAACACCATATATTTT. It encodes CASSLVGVWSSGNTIYF.

This clone has only one observation. The V call is TRBV7-3, the J call TRBJ1-1; D is undetermined. The length of the CDR3 is 13 residues. V lost 0 bases, J lost 0 bases, and 2 bases lay in between. The germline V gene has CDR1 SGHTA and CDR2 FQGTGA. DNA for the CDR3: TGTGCCAGCAGCTTAACCTTGAACACTGAAGCTTTCTTT. This encodes CASSLTLNTEAFF.

The chain combines TRBV29-1 with TRBJ2-7; 8 bases line up with TRBD2. The CDR3 is made up of 14 amino acids. The V gene's germline CDR1 is SQVTM and CDR2 ANQGSEA. J lost 0 bases, V lost 4 bases, and 5 bases had no gene match. The CDR3 coding sequence is TGCAGCGTTGTGGTGAGCGGGAGCTCCTACGAGCAGTACTTC. Protein product: CSVVVSGSSYEQYF.

This clone was detected once. This rearrangement joins TRBV15 to TRBJ1-5; TRBD1 matches at 7 bases. This CDR3 comprises 15 residues. V shed 6 bases and J 4 bases; nucleotides not matched to a gene: 9. The germline V gene encodes CDR1 LNHNV and CDR2 YYDKDF (reference sequence). CDR3 sequence (DNA): TGTGCCACCAGTCCAGGACAGGCTTATAATCAGCCCCAGCATTTT. Its protein is CATSPGQAYNQPQHF.

In its sample, this clone was seen once. The chain combines TRBV19 with TRBJ2-4; 7 bases are a match to TRBD1. This CDR3 region has 16 residues. V lost 6 bases, J lost 0 bases, and 8 bases stayed unmatched. CDR1 is LNHDA, CDR2 SQIVND, per germline (reference sequence). CDR3 sequence reads: CASRANTGEAKNIQYF. The CDR3 region has the DNA TGTGCCAGTAGAGCTAATACAGGGGAAGCCAAAAACATTCAGTACTTC.

The chain links TRBV19 to TRBJ2-5, with 9 bases aligning to TRBD1. The CDR3 loop spans 15 amino acids. The junction had 7 bases not matched to a gene; V was cut back by 4 bases and J by 4 bases. Germline CDR1 LNHDA, CDR2 SQIVND (reference sequence). This CDR3 is CASSRGGQGLETQYF. The CDR3, as DNA: TGTGCCAGTAGTAGGGGGGGACAGGGATTAGAGACCCAGTACTTC.

The rearrangement joins TRBV3-1 (or the pseudogene TRBV3-2) to TRBJ2-7; 7 nucleotides agree with TRBD1. V shed 6 bases and J 2 bases; nucleotides not matched to a gene: 7. This CDR3 contains 14 residues. CDR1 is LGHDT and CDR2 is YNNKEL in the germline V gene (reference sequence). The CDR3 region is CASSWGQYPYEQYF. The DNA for the CDR3 is TGTGCCAGCAGTTGGGGACAGTATCCCTACGAGCAGTACTTC.

CDR3 coding DNA: TGTGCCAGCAGCCCAATAGGGACAGGGTTCGGGGGCGATACGCAGTATTTT. Translating gives CASSPIGTGFGGDTQYF. The chain uses TRBV7-8 and TRBJ2-3; 9 bases match TRBD1. V was clipped by 5 bases and J by 6 bases; unmatched bases: 15. This CDR3 has 17 amino acids. Per the germline V gene, CDR1 is SGHVS and CDR2 is FQNEAQ.

This chain links TRBV29-1 with TRBJ2-7; 11 bases match TRBD1. CDR3 length: 14 residues. Germline assignment: CDR1 SQVTM and CDR2 ANQGSEA. Trimming cost V 2 bases and J 4 bases; bases outside gene matches: 4. As DNA, the CDR3 is TGCAGCGTTGAACGGGACAGGGGGGGTTACGAGCAGTACTTC. Protein product: CSVERDRGGYEQYF.

The chain couples TRBV29-1 to TRBJ2-7, with a tentative D call TRBD2 (6 bases). The ends were cut back, 3 bases at V and 2 bases at J, with 11 bases in the middle. Germline assignment: CDR1 SQVTM and CDR2 ANQGSEA. This CDR3 has 13 amino acids. The CDR3 spells CSVDRAGTYEQYF. CDR3 DNA sequence: TGCAGCGTTGATAGGGCGGGAACCTACGAGCAGTACTTC.

This rearrangement joins TRBV30 to TRBJ2-7; TRBD2 might be the D (6 bases). Trimming left V 4 bases short and J 4 bases short, with 14 bases between. Per the germline V gene, CDR1 is GTSNPN and CDR2 is SVGIG (reference sequence). The CDR3 has 13 amino acids. The chain's CDR3 is CAWTPDYQYEQYF. The CDR3 region has the DNA TGTGCCTGGACCCCGGACTACCAATACGAGCAGTACTTC.

This chain joins TRBV2 and TRBJ2-3, with D unclear. CDR3 length: 16 residues. From germline, CDR1 is SNHLY and CDR2 FYNNEI. Trimming removed 1 base from V and 2 bases from J, with 13 bases in between. The CDR3 coding sequence is TGTGCCAGCAGTGAAGTAACTCCCTCAGACACAGATACGCAGTATTTT. Amino acid sequence: CASSEVTPSDTDTQYF.

The CDR3 DNA reads TGCAGCGTTACTAGCGGGAGTGGGTATGAGCAGTTCTTC. Translating gives CSVTSGSGYEQFF. The chain is built from TRBV29-1 and TRBJ2-1; the match to TRBD2 covers 11 bases. The CDR3 has 13 amino acids. V trimming: 5 bases; J trimming: 8 bases; junction bases outside the gene matches: 5. Germline V CDR1 and CDR2: SQVTM, ANQGSEA.

This chain links TRBV27 with TRBJ2-7, with D possibly TRBD2 on 6 matching bases. Trimming cost V 5 bases and J 3 bases, with 17 bases left between them. The germline V gene has CDR1 MNHEY and CDR2 SMNVEV (reference sequence). The CDR3 loop spans 15 amino acids. CDR3 coding DNA: TGTGCCAGCAGTCGGACGGGACTCGATTACTACGAGCAGTACTTC. It translates to CASSRTGLDYYEQYF.